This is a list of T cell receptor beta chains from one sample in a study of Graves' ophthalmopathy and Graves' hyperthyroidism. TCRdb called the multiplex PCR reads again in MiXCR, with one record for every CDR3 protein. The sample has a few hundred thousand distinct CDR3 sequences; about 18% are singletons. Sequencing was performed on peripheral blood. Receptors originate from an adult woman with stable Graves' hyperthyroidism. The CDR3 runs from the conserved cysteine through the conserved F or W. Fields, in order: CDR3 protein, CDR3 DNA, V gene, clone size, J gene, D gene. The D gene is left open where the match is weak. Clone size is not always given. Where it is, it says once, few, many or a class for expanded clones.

CATSDPGEGQPQHF,TGTGCCACCAGTGATCCGGGTGAGGGGCAGCCCCAGCATTTT,TRBV24-1,many,TRBJ1-5,-
CASSYVGGRVSEQYF,TGTGCCAGCAGTTATGTGGGGGGAAGAGTGTCCGAGCAGTACTTC,TRBV6-5,many,TRBJ2-7,-
CSARTRSPYRDALRGYTF,TGCAGTGCTAGAACCCGTTCACCATACCGGGACGCCCTGCGGGGCTACACCTTC,TRBV20-1,many,TRBJ1-2,-
CASSLGAGVSPYEQYF,TGTGCCAGCAGCTTAGGCGCGGGAGTCTCCCCCTACGAGCAGTACTTC,TRBV7-2,many,TRBJ2-7,TRBD2
CASSQEGARSYEQYF,TGTGCCAGCAGCCAAGAAGGCGCGCGTTCCTACGAGCAGTACTTC,TRBV3-1,many,TRBJ2-7,-
CASSEDYEQYF,TGTGCCAGCAGTGAGGACTACGAGCAGTACTTC,TRBV2,many,TRBJ2-7,-
CSARDRSYGYTF,TGCAGTGCTAGAGACAGAAGTTATGGCTACACCTTC,TRBV20-1,many,TRBJ1-2,-
CASSLPPQGQNTEAFF,TGTGCCAGCAGTTTGCCCCCTCAGGGACAGAACACTGAAGCTTTCTTT,TRBV6-6,many,TRBJ1-1,-
CASSYEGAGNEQFF,TGTGCCAGCAGTTACGAGGGGGCGGGCAATGAGCAGTTCTTC,TRBV6-5,many,TRBJ2-1,TRBD1
CASSQVKDGYQPQHF,TGCGCCAGCAGCCAAGTAAAGGACGGATATCAGCCCCAGCATTTT,TRBV4-1,few,TRBJ1-5,-
CASSAQDGNYGYTF,TGTGCCAGCAGCGCCCAAGACGGGAACTATGGCTACACCTTC,TRBV9,-,TRBJ1-2,-
CAISASGRVPALYEQYF,TGTGCCATCAGTGCGAGCGGGAGGGTCCCCGCATTATACGAGCAGTACTTC,TRBV10-3,many,TRBJ2-7,TRBD2
CASRPTGMEETQYF,TGTGCCAGCAGGCCGACAGGGATGGAAGAGACCCAGTACTTC,TRBV7-9,few,TRBJ2-5,TRBD1
CASKQAGSSYEQYF,TGTGCCAGCAAGCAAGCGGGAAGCTCCTACGAGCAGTACTTC,TRBV6-2/TRBV6-3,many,TRBJ2-7,TRBD2
CASSRTDRGGVNQPQHF,TGTGCCAGCAGCCGAACAGACAGGGGGGGTGTTAATCAGCCCCAGCATTTT,TRBV11-2,-,TRBJ1-5,TRBD1
CASSPTTSGEIQYF,TGTGCCAGCTCACCAACGACTAGCGGGGAGATCCAGTACTTC,TRBV18,many,TRBJ2-7,TRBD2
CASSIDLQVYSNQPQHF,TGTGCCAGTAGTATAGATCTGCAGGTATATAGCAATCAGCCCCAGCATTTT,TRBV19,many,TRBJ1-5,-
CASSYLSGYGYTF,TGTGCCAGCAGTTACCTTTCAGGGTATGGCTACACCTTC,TRBV6-5,many,TRBJ1-2,-
CASSFPALNSYEQYF,TGTGCCAGCAGTTTCCCGGCCCTTAACTCCTACGAGCAGTACTTC,TRBV28,few,TRBJ2-7,-
CASAYPRAAPNTEAFF,TGTGCCAGCGCTTATCCTCGGGCGGCACCGAACACTGAAGCTTTCTTT,TRBV28,many,TRBJ1-1,-
CATREGGTSTDTQYF,TGTGCCACCAGGGAAGGCGGGACTAGCACAGATACGCAGTATTTT,TRBV24-1,-,TRBJ2-3,-
CASRNEHRTRHSGANVLTF,TGTGCCAGCCGAAATGAACACAGGACTAGACACTCTGGGGCCAACGTCCTGACTTTC,TRBV28,-,TRBJ2-6,TRBD2
CSARGQVLKNIQYF,TGCAGTGCTAGGGGTCAGGTACTAAAAAACATTCAGTACTTC,TRBV20-1,many,TRBJ2-4,-
CASSARVNTEAFF,TGTGCCAGCAGCGCTAGGGTGAACACTGAAGCTTTCTTT,TRBV7-9,-,TRBJ1-1,-
CASSSGQSSYNSPLHF,TGCGCCAGCAGCTCGGGACAGTCCTCCTATAATTCACCCCTCCACTTT,TRBV5-1,-,TRBJ1-6,TRBD1
CSVDYRVDDGYSF,TGCAGCGTTGATTACAGGGTTGACGATGGCTACAGCTTC,TRBV29-1,-,TRBJ1-2,-
CASSSRTGSPAETQYF,TGTGCCAGCAGCAGCCGGACAGGAAGCCCCGCAGAGACCCAGTACTTC,TRBV7-2,many,TRBJ2-5,TRBD1
CASSYSRGSGELFF,TGTGCCAGCAGTTACTCGCGAGGGTCCGGGGAGCTGTTTTTT,TRBV6-5,many,TRBJ2-2,-
CASSSRLTTYEQYF,TGTGCCAGCAGTTCACGGCTAACAACCTACGAGCAGTACTTC,TRBV12-3/TRBV12-4,many,TRBJ2-7,-
CSALAGVSSYEQYF,TGCAGTGCCCTAGCGGGAGTCTCCTCTTACGAGCAGTACTTC,TRBV20-1,many,TRBJ2-7,TRBD2
CASSPNDHSPLHF,TGTGCCAGCAGCCCCAATGATCATTCACCCCTCCACTTT,TRBV12-3/TRBV12-4,many,TRBJ1-6,-
CASSLTGDNMNTEAFF,TGCGCCAGCAGCTTGACAGGGGACAATATGAACACTGAAGCTTTCTTT,TRBV5-1,many,TRBJ1-1,TRBD1
CASSATPPTALGGYTF,TGTGCCAGCAGTGCTACTCCCCCTACTGCCTTGGGTGGCTACACCTTC,TRBV27,many,TRBJ1-2,-
CASSPTLTGVTEAFF,TGTGCCAGCAGCCCTACTCTCACAGGGGTTACTGAAGCTTTCTTT,TRBV6-2/TRBV6-3,-,TRBJ1-1,TRBD1
CASSYLGTPGQGYEQYF,TGTGCCAGCAGTTACTTAGGCACTCCGGGACAGGGCTACGAGCAGTACTTC,TRBV6-5,many,TRBJ2-7,TRBD1
CASRPSEYSSNQPQHF,TGTGCCAGCAGACCCTCCGAGTACTCTAGCAATCAGCCCCAGCATTTT,TRBV27,many,TRBJ1-5,-